The 17 T cell receptor beta chains reported below all come from one sample, sequenced in a study of OX40 agonist ivuxolimab in advanced cancers. Measured with immunoSEQ multiplex PCR; TCRdb has only the in-frame clones, and not every one. The sample contains tens of thousands of clones, around 90% of which appear only once. The source was CD4+ or CD8+ T cells sorted from blood, collected in a trial of the OX40 agonist ivuxolimab. The receptors shown here come from an adult with an advanced solid tumor such as melanoma, head and neck, liver or kidney cancer.

The chain uses TRBV2 and TRBJ1-2, with a possible D match to TRBD1 (5 bases). This CDR3 comprises 20 residues. V shed 0 bases and J shed 4 bases, with 27 bases lying between them. Germline CDR1 SNHLY, CDR2 FYNNEI. CDR3: CASSEALGTPGPKVLYGYTF. The CDR3 nucleotides are TGTGCCAGCAGTGAAGCGCTCGGTACACCGGGACCGAAAGTTCTCTATGGCTACACCTTC.

The chain combines TRBV27 with TRBJ1-6; TRBD1 agrees at 9 bases. Germline V gene data show CDR1 as MNHEY and CDR2 as SMNVEV (reference sequence). Trimming at V came to 6 bases and at J to 2 bases, leaving 11 bases not matched to a gene. The CDR3 runs 18 residues. CDR3 loop: CASRTGTGLGTYNSPLHF. CDR3 in DNA: TGTGCCAGCAGAACCGGGACAGGGTTAGGGACCTATAATTCACCCCTCCACTTT.

The rearrangement uses TRBV5-4 and TRBJ1-6, with 7 bases fitting TRBD1. The CDR3 extends over 14 amino acids. Germline CDR1 and CDR2: SGHNT and YYREEE (reference sequence). Trimming cost V 4 bases and J 4 bases; bases outside gene matches: 2. The CDR3 DNA reads TGTGCCAGCAGCACGACAGGGTATAATTCACCCCTCCACTTT. Residues: CASSTTGYNSPLHF.

The chain links TRBV7-6 to TRBJ2-5, with 7 bases that match TRBD2. V was pared by 2 bases and J by 5 bases, with 8 bases of the junction left unmatched. This CDR3 contains 15 residues. Germline V CDR1 and CDR2: SGHVS, FNYEAQ. The CDR3 here is CASSLLRGGGETQYF. The CDR3 bases are TGTGCCAGCAGCTTACTTCGCGGGGGAGGTGAGACCCAGTACTTC.

This sequence joins TRBV28 and TRBJ2-5; the D is unclear. The V gene's germline CDR1 is MDHEN and CDR2 SYDVKM. Trimming took 3 bases from V and 3 from J, leaving 8 bases between them. This CDR3 is 13 amino acids long. The CDR3, as DNA: TGTGCCAGCAGTTTTGGGCAGAAAGAGACCCAGTACTTC. Its protein is CASSFGQKETQYF. Complete variable domain (other parts from reference TRBV28 and TRBJ2-5): DVKVTQSSRYLVKRTGEKVFLECVQDMDHENMFWYRQDPGLGLRLIYFSYDVKMKEKGDIPEGYSVSREKKERFSLILESASTNQTSMYLCASSFGQKETQYFGPGTRLLVL.

This rearrangement joins TRBV6-5 to TRBJ2-1; TRBD2 agrees at 7 bases. This CDR3 comprises 14 residues. Germline-derived CDR1 and CDR2 are MNHEY and SVGAGI. The V gene end was trimmed by 6 bases and the J gene end by 7 bases; junction bases not matched to a gene: 9. The CDR3: CASRGLGGANEQFF. The DNA for the CDR3 is TGTGCCAGCAGGGGCCTGGGAGGGGCGAATGAGCAGTTCTTC.

The genes are TRBV29-1 and TRBJ2-1; D may be TRBD1 (5 bases). Trimming stripped 4 bases from V and 4 bases from J, with 14 bases between. The CDR3 runs to 14 residues. Germline-derived CDR1 and CDR2 are SQVTM and ANQGSEA. CDR3 in DNA: TGCAGCGTTGCCAGGCAGGGCTTTTACAATGAGCAGTTCTTC. Residues: CSVARQGFYNEQFF.

This chain joins TRBV7-2 and TRBJ2-5; a weak D match, TRBD1 (6 bases). CDR1 is SGHTA, CDR2 FQGNSA, per germline. Trimming took off 4 bases at V and 4 bases at J, with 16 bases between the two ends. The CDR3 consists of 15 residues. Here the CDR3 DNA reads TGTGCCAGCAGCTCCGGGACACGCGTACCAGAGACCCAGTACTTC. It yields the protein CASSSGTRVPETQYF.

The chain employs TRBV5-1 and TRBJ2-2; 10 bases align to TRBD1. V was clipped by 4 bases and J by 4 bases; unmatched bases: 4. The CDR3 is 15 residues long. Germline values: CDR1 SGHRS, CDR2 YFSETQ. The CDR3 spells CASSGTGASTGELFF. CDR3 nucleotide sequence: TGCGCCAGCAGCGGGACAGGGGCCAGCACCGGGGAGCTGTTTTTT.

CDR3 loop: CSVEDRGRVNTEAFF. CDR3 DNA: TGCAGCGTTGAAGATCGGGGACGAGTGAACACTGAAGCTTTCTTT. This sequence joins TRBV29-1 and TRBJ1-1, with D possibly being TRBD1 (5 bases). This CDR3 comprises 15 residues. Per germline, CDR1 SQVTM and CDR2 ANQGSEA. V shed 0 bases and J shed 0 bases, with 11 bases lying between them.

The V and J genes are TRBV6-1 and TRBJ1-1; D possibly corresponds to TRBD1 (5 bases). The CDR3 contains 14 residues. V lost 3 bases and J lost 1, with 9 bases in between. Germline CDR1 and CDR2: MNHNS and SASEGT. CDR3 sequence: CASSEAGTNTEAFF. Written as DNA, the CDR3 is TGTGCCAGCAGTGAGGCAGGGACGAACACTGAAGCTTTCTTT.

This clone was seen only once. The chain couples TRBV10-3 to TRBJ2-2, with 14 nucleotides matching TRBD2. CDR1 and CDR2 from the germline V gene are ENHRY and SYGVKD. CDR3 length equals 16 residues. The junction had 6 bases not matched to a gene; V was cut back by 6 bases and J by 6 bases. CDR3 DNA: TGTGCCATCAGCTCAGGGACTAGCGGGAGATCCGGGGAGCTGTTTTTT. As protein: CAISSGTSGRSGELFF.

This clone was counted only a few times. The V call is TRBV9, the J call TRBJ2-5; 7 nucleotides align to TRBD1. The CDR3 covers 14 residues. Trimming at V came to 4 bases and at J to 2 bases, leaving 5 bases not matched to a gene. Per the germline V gene, CDR1 is SGDLS and CDR2 is YYNGEE. The CDR3 is CASSPRQGQETQYF. In nucleotides, the CDR3 is TGTGCCAGCAGCCCCCGACAGGGACAAGAGACCCAGTACTTC.

The table lists this clone with a count of one. The V call is TRBV11-2, the J call TRBJ1-5; TRBD1 aligns across 8 bases. The CDR3 has 15 residues. Germline CDR1 and CDR2: SGHAT and FQNNGV. Trimming at V came to 1 base and at J to 4 bases, leaving 3 bases not matched to a gene. CDR3 residues: CASSLGQGRNQPQHF. The CDR3 DNA reads TGTGCCAGCAGCTTAGGACAGGGGAGGAATCAGCCCCAGCATTTT.

As for this clone: A read error may account for a junction end that differs from germline. The rearrangement links TRBV6-5 to TRBJ2-7; D is undetermined. CDR3 length: 14 amino acids. CDR1 MNHEY and CDR2 SVGAGI come from the germline V gene. CDR3 sequence (DNA): TGTGCCAGCAGTTCTCCGGACCACCTCTACGAACAGTACTTC. Translation gives CASSSPDHLYEQYF.

The V and J genes are TRBV2 and TRBJ2-4; the match to TRBD1 covers 8 bases. V gave up 6 bases and J gave up 3 bases; unmatched junction bases: 7. Germline CDR1 SNHLY, CDR2 FYNNEI. The CDR3 is 15 amino acids. Written as DNA, the CDR3 is TGTGCCAGCAGGTCTGGACAGGGAGGCAAAAACATTCAGTACTTC. Its protein is CASRSGQGGKNIQYF.

The chain uses TRBV5-1 and TRBJ1-2, with a possible D match to TRBD1 (6 bases). This CDR3 comprises 14 residues. Trimming took 4 bases from V and 2 from J, leaving 12 bases between them. The V gene's germline CDR1 is SGHRS and CDR2 YFSETQ. CDR3 DNA: TGCGCCAGCAGCGAGGAGACAGGAAACTATGGCTACACCTTC. This codes for CASSEETGNYGYTF.